One sample yielded the 23 T cell receptor beta chains listed below, sequenced in a study of CD8+CD57+ T cells in acquired aplastic anemia. According to the study, genomic DNA was the template for TCR beta VDJ and CDR3 profiling. TCRdb called the reads again in MiXCR, with one record for every CDR3 protein. Of about 290,000 distinct CDR3 sequences listed, roughly 53% were seen once; the top ten hold 1% to 1.5%. It was patients with CD8+CD57+ cell expansion by flow cytometry who were chosen for sequencing. Sequencing used sorted CD4+, CD8+, or CD8+CD57+ T cells (not recorded which) from PBMCs. The receptor set was obtained from a human donor with aplastic anemia.

This clonotype has more than one count but fewer than ten. The chain recombines TRBV29-1 with TRBJ1-5, with D uncertain. Per germline, CDR1 SQVTM and CDR2 ANQGSEA. CDR3 length: 13 amino acids. Deletions cut 4 bases from V and 3 bases from J, with 10 bases between. The CDR3, as DNA: TGCAGCGTTGTGGAACAGCTCAATCAGCCCCAGCATTTT. Translating it yields CSVVEQLNQPQHF.

CDR3 amino acids: CASTGGRGANVLTF. DNA for the CDR3: TGTGCCAGCACTGGGGGTCGTGGGGCCAACGTCCTGACTTTC. This chain joins TRBV2 and TRBJ2-6; the D gene could be TRBD1 or TRBD2 (5 bases each). This CDR3 has 14 amino acids. From germline, CDR1 is SNHLY and CDR2 FYNNEI. Trimming removed 7 bases at V and 3 bases at J, with 10 bases between. Filled out from reference TRBV2 and TRBJ2-6, the complete variable domain reads EPEVTQTPSHQVTQMGQEVILRCVPISNHLYFYWYRQILGQKVEFLVSFYNNEISEKSEIFDDQFSVERPDGSNFTLKIRSTKLEDSAMYFCASTGGRGANVLTFGAGSRLTVL.

This clonotype has a count of ten or more. J is TRBJ2-4 and V is TRBV12-3 or TRBV12-4; possibly TRBD1 or TRBD2 for D (7 bases each). The CDR3 runs 14 residues. Deletions cut 6 bases from V and 7 bases from J, with 16 bases between. The CDR3 nucleotides are TGTGCCAGCAGCGACAATCAGGGGGGGAACATTCAGTACTTC. Its translation: CASSDNQGGNIQYF.

V is TRBV20-1 and J is TRBJ2-1; 14 bases fit TRBD2. V shed 2 bases and J 2 bases; nucleotides not matched to a gene: 5. This CDR3 has 17 residues. Germline CDR1 and CDR2: DFQATT and SNEGSKA (reference sequence). The CDR3 DNA reads as TGCAGTGCTAGAACGACTAGCGGGAGGGCCCCCTACAATGAGCAGTTCTTC. This encodes CSARTTSGRAPYNEQFF.

The chain has TRBV11-3 and TRBJ1-2, with 7 bases that match TRBD1. The CDR3 is 15 amino acids. Losses at the gene ends were 6 bases for V and 3 bases for J; bases not matched to a gene: 10. The germline CDR1 and CDR2 sequences are SGHNT and YENEEA. CDR3 nucleotide sequence: TGTGCCAGCAGACAGGGGACAGCAATTTACTATGGCTACACCTTC. Protein: CASRQGTAIYYGYTF.

This clonotype came up many times. V and J are TRBV18 and TRBJ1-4, with TRBD1 matching over 8 bases. Germline V gene lookup returns CDR1 KGHSH and CDR2 LQKENI. Unmatched junction bases numbered 2, after V lost 6 bases and J lost 5 bases. There are 13 residues in the CDR3. The CDR3 spells CASSGQVNEKLFF. DNA for the CDR3: TGTGCCAGCTCGGGACAGGTCAATGAAAAACTGTTTTTT.

This clonotype was seen ten or more times. This sequence joins TRBV4-2 and TRBJ2-5, with TRBD2 matching over 9 bases. CDR1 and CDR2 (germline): LGHNA, YNFKEQ. There are 16 residues in the CDR3. J was trimmed by 5 bases and V by 0 bases; bases with no gene match: 7. CDR3 loop: CASSQDPSGVMETQYF. The CDR3 DNA follows: TGTGCCAGCAGCCAAGACCCTAGCGGGGTTATGGAGACCCAGTACTTC.

Note on this clonotype: It is likely a read error, because the conserved phenylalanine at the end of the CDR3 is missing. The gene calls are TRBV20-1 and TRBJ2-7; D perhaps matches TRBD2 (6 bases). This CDR3 has 13 amino acids. Between the trimmed V and J ends, which lost 3 bases and 1 base, there was a span of 10 bases. In germline, CDR1 is DFQATT, CDR2 SNEGSKA (reference sequence). CDR3 in amino acids: CSARAGTSYEQYL. As DNA, the CDR3 is TGCAGTGCTAGGGCGGGAACTTCCTACGAGCAGTACCTC.

Many counts were recorded for this clonotype. The genes are TRBV7-9 and TRBJ1-3; possible D gene TRBD1, 5 bases. Trimming stripped 5 bases from V and 4 bases from J, with 15 bases between. The CDR3 sequence is 15 residues long. Germline CDR1 SEHNR, CDR2 FQNEAQ (reference sequence). CDR3 nucleotides: TGTGCCAGCAGCACCACTACAGGATCCGGAAACACCATATATTTT. As protein: CASSTTTGSGNTIYF.

This clonotype was counted ten times or more. J is TRBJ2-1 and V is TRBV24-1; 8 bases line up with TRBD2. V dropped 3 bases and J dropped 7; count of bases not matched to a gene: 10. The length of the CDR3 is 16 residues. Per germline, CDR1 KGHDR and CDR2 SFDVKD. CDR3 loop: CATSDATSVGLNEQFF. The CDR3 DNA reads TGTGCCACCAGTGATGCGACTAGCGTAGGACTAAATGAGCAGTTCTTC.

The chain has TRBV2 and TRBJ2-7; D is perhaps TRBD1 (6 bases). Trimming pared 6 bases from V and 0 bases from J, leaving 12 bases between. CDR1 is SNHLY, CDR2 FYNNEI, per germline. This CDR3 comprises 14 residues. The CDR3 protein is CASRADSSSYEQYF. DNA of the CDR3: TGTGCCAGCAGGGCGGACAGCAGCTCCTACGAGCAGTACTTC.

V usage is TRBV2 and J usage is TRBJ2-2, with 12 bases fitting TRBD2. The CDR3 loop spans 16 amino acids. The trim removed 4 bases at V and 6 bases at J, leaving 6 bases unmatched. From germline, CDR1 is SNHLY and CDR2 FYNNEI. CDR3 residues: CASSVSSGRAAGELFF. CDR3 nucleotide sequence: TGTGCCAGCAGTGTGTCTAGCGGGAGGGCCGCCGGGGAGCTGTTTTTT.

This rearrangement joins TRBV7-6 to TRBJ2-7; D gene unclear. V was pared by 0 bases and J by 5 bases, with 11 bases between. Germline CDR1 SGHVS, CDR2 FNYEAQ. The CDR3 has 14 amino acids. The CDR3 bases are TGTGCCAGCAGCTTAGCGCTACGTGGGGACGAGCAGTACTTC. Its protein is CASSLALRGDEQYF.

This clonotype occurred many times. The chain joins TRBV18 to TRBJ1-1; D is unclear. Germline V gives CDR1 KGHSH, CDR2 LQKENI. This CDR3 comprises 12 residues. Trimming stripped 5 bases from V and 4 bases from J, with 8 bases between. The CDR3 loop is CASSAAGTEAFF. The CDR3 coding sequence is TGTGCCAGCTCAGCCGCGGGCACTGAAGCTTTCTTT.

The CDR3 bases are TGTGCCCGCCAGAGACAGGGGGGTAGGGATACGCAGTATTTT. It yields the protein CARQRQGGRDTQYF. The V and J genes are TRBV12-1 and TRBJ2-3; TRBD1, the table's D call, lacks a check against the DNA. TRBV12-1 is a pseudogene. The CDR3 is 14 residues long.

The CDR3 reads CASSITPGGPNYGYTF. The CDR3 DNA reads as TGTGCCAGTAGTATCACACCGGGGGGCCCTAACTATGGCTACACCTTC. This chain connects TRBV19 to TRBJ1-2; possibly TRBD1 for D (6 bases). CDR1 and CDR2 (germline): LNHDA, SQIVND (reference sequence). V was clipped by 3 bases and J by 0 bases, with 14 bases between them. The CDR3 has 16 residues. The full variable domain, its missing parts supplied by reference TRBV19 and TRBJ1-2, is DGGITQSPKYLFRKEGQNVTLSCEQNLNHDAMYWYRQDPGQGLRLIYYSQIVNDFQKGDIAEGYSVSREKKESFPLTVTSAQKNPTAFYLCASSITPGGPNYGYTFGSGTRLTVV.

V and J are TRBV20-1 and TRBJ1-1; D not certain. V dropped 6 bases and J dropped 3 bases, with 17 bases sitting between them. The length of the CDR3 is 14 residues. CDR1 DFQATT and CDR2 SNEGSKA come from the germline V gene (reference sequence). The CDR3 sequence is CSAQTFQEDTEAFF. In DNA form, the CDR3 reads TGCAGTGCCCAGACATTCCAAGAGGACACTGAAGCTTTCTTT.

CDR3 nucleotide sequence: TGTGCCAGCAGCGAAGCCGGGACAGGTGAAGAGCAGTACTTC. This codes for CASSEAGTGEEQYF. The chain has TRBV7-9 and TRBJ2-7, with 8 nucleotides matching TRBD1. This CDR3 comprises 14 residues. The germline V gene encodes CDR1 SEHNR and CDR2 FQNEAQ (reference sequence). After removal of 5 bases from V and 7 bases from J, the junction contained 10 bases not matched to a gene. Together with reference TRBV7-9 and TRBJ2-7, the CDR3 gives the full variable domain: DTGVSQNPRHKITKRGQNVTFRCDPISEHNRLYWYRQTLGQGPEFLTYFQNEAQLEKSRLLSDRFSAERPKGSFSTLEIQRTEQGDSAMYLCASSEAGTGEEQYFGPGTRLTVT.

This clonotype was observed at least ten times. The chain links TRBV24-1 to TRBJ2-1; a possible D gene is TRBD2 (7 bases). Trimming removed 5 bases at V and 6 bases at J, with 16 bases between. Germline loops: CDR1 KGHDR, CDR2 SFDVKD. The CDR3 is made up of 15 amino acids. In DNA form, the CDR3 reads TGTGCCACCAGTGTACGGGGGGCGGATAGCAATGAGCAGTTCTTC. This sequence encodes CATSVRGADSNEQFF.

Worth noting for this clonotype: This is likely a read error, given that the CDR3 carries no conserved phenylalanine or tryptophan at its end. The J gene is TRBJ2-5, the V gene TRBV7-3; D may correspond to TRBD1 or TRBD2 (6 bases each). V lost 9 bases to trimming and J lost 5 bases, with 19 bases between them. CDR1 SGHTA and CDR2 FQGTGA come from the germline V gene. The CDR3 length is 14 residues. The DNA for the CDR3 is TGTGCCAGTGGCAGGGGAGGAAGTTGGGAGACCCAGTACGTC. This translates into CASGRGGSWETQYV.

This rearrangement joins TRBV11-2 to TRBJ2-1, with 9 nucleotides matching TRBD1. CDR1 and CDR2 (germline): SGHAT, FQNNGV. The CDR3 contains 15 residues. J lost 8 bases, V lost 4 bases, and 9 bases had no gene match. The CDR3 loop is CASSSTYTGGDEQFF. In DNA form, the CDR3 reads TGTGCCAGCAGCTCAACCTATACAGGGGGCGATGAGCAGTTCTTC.

The chain combines TRBV20-1 with TRBJ2-3, with 9 positions matching TRBD2. The trim removed 2 bases at V and 0 bases at J, leaving 6 bases unmatched. The CDR3 runs to 16 residues. Germline CDR1 reads DFQATT; CDR2 reads SNEGSKA (reference sequence). CDR3 loop: CSARPGTSRSTDTQYF. CDR3 in DNA: TGCAGTGCTAGACCCGGGACTAGCAGAAGCACAGATACGCAGTATTTT.

The V gene is TRBV9, the J gene TRBJ1-2; D remains ambiguous. V lost 3 bases and J lost 6, with 9 bases in between. CDR3 length: 12 residues. CDR1 is SGDLS, CDR2 YYNGEE, per germline. This CDR3 is CASSAVSNGYTF. The CDR3 coding sequence is TGTGCCAGCAGCGCGGTCTCCAATGGCTACACCTTC.